This paragraph covers one TCR beta chain sequence. Antigen specificity is unknown. Germline CDR1 SGHVS, CDR2 FQNEAQ. This CDR3 spans 15 amino acids. V dropped 0 bases and J dropped 6 bases, with 12 bases sitting between them. Sequenced by immunoSEQ multiplex PCR; TCRdb stores in-frame clones only, minus some. The data contain around 620,000 clones, 85% to 95% of them singletons. Naivety among CD8 cells was defined by CD45RO negativity and positive CCR7 selection, thereby excluding terminally differentiated effector memory CD45RA+ cells. The data derive from a study of shared clonotypes between healthy human individuals. Study-wide results and caveats: Clonotypes that were shared across a few donors made up 4.5% to 5% of naive CD4 clonotypes.

The V and J genes are TRBV7-8 and TRBJ2-1; D is perhaps TRBD1 or TRBD2 (5 bases each). Material: naive CD8+ T cells sorted from blood. This receptor was taken from a woman aged 30 to 39 in good health. CDR3 region: CASSLALGEINEQFF. CDR3 nucleotides: TGTGCCAGCAGCTTAGCGTTGGGGGAGATCAATGAGCAGTTCTTC.